This T cell receptor beta chain stems from a study of T cell responses to AZD1222 COVID-19 vaccine. This CDR3 has 14 amino acids. V lost 2 bases and J 0 bases, leaving 4 bases between the germline ends. Germline V gene sequence: CDR1 SGHVS, CDR2 FQNEAQ. Repertoires were generated with immunoSEQ multiplex PCR, while TCRdb's copy carries only in-frame clones and drops some. The data contain some 100,000 clones, approximately 88% of them singletons. Sequencing was performed on peripheral blood, taken on day 0 of AZD1222 vaccination. The chain is built from TRBV7-8 and TRBJ2-2, with unresolved D. The source is an adult in good health. The CDR3 DNA sequence: TGTGCCAGCAGCTTAAGGGCGAACACCGGGGAGCTGTTTTTT. Its translation: CASSLRANTGELFF.